The source of this TCR beta chain is a study of cytomegalovirus exposure and HLA in healthy donors. The study, taken as a whole, reports: The investigators catalogued 160 or so TCR beta chains as cytomegalovirus-associated. A later analysis linked a missense DCLRE1C variant to TCR beta V- and J-gene trimming. HLA-A and HLA-B allele assignments for most subjects were reportedly predicted accurately using TCR beta sequences.

A multiplex PCR was run with 60 Vbeta primers and 13 Jbeta primers. Original processing notes: Later reanalysis found around 80 million unique TCR beta chains, some 10 million of them shared. TCRdb's copy holds only in-frame clones and misses some; the assay was immunoSEQ multiplex PCR. V and J calls and clone size are those listed in that table; D and trimming were worked out from the DNA. The sample holds 80,000 or so clones, 75% to 80% seen once. The table lists this clone with a count of one. What it binds is not known. Other nucleotide sequences from this sample produce the same CDR3. The receptor comes from a man aged 35-49 years in good health and CMV-seronegative. Material for sequencing was PBMCs.

The CDR3 bases are TGTGCCAGCAGCTTTCAGGGTTCTGGAAACACCATATATTTT. This translates into CASSFQGSGNTIYF. The chain links TRBV5-4 to TRBJ1-3; D possibly corresponds to TRBD1 (5 bases). The ends were cut back, 2 bases at V and 1 base at J, with 7 bases in the middle. Germline V gives CDR1 SGHNT, CDR2 YYREEE (reference sequence). CDR3 length: 14 amino acids.